These 16 T cell receptor beta chains were sequenced from one sample in a study of siplizumab effects on memory and regulatory T cells (dated by TCRdb to between 2017 and 2020). Libraries were prepared through the immunoSEQ multiplex PCR assay. TCRdb's version of the immuneACCESS table is confined to in-frame rearrangements and falls short of the full clone set. An unresolved V gene accounts for under half of the shortfall where checked; the remainder is of unknown origin. This sample has 85,000 or so clones in its table, and 95% of those were observed once. The ten most abundant clones make up less than 20% of the sample. The sample consisted of CD8+ T cells sorted from blood. The receptors stem from a human donor in good health.

The rearrangement uses TRBV5-1 and TRBJ2-1, with TRBD2 matching 15 bases. The V gene end was trimmed by 4 bases and the J gene end by 1 base; junction bases not matched to a gene: 12. Germline lookup yields CDR1 SGHRS and CDR2 YFSETQ. The CDR3 loop spans 20 amino acids. The CDR3: CASSGQIGTSGRMSYNEQFF. For the CDR3, the DNA is TGCGCCAGCAGCGGGCAAATTGGGACTAGCGGGAGGATGTCCTACAATGAGCAGTTCTTC.

The chain joins TRBV10-2 to TRBJ2-7, with D possibly called TRBD1 or TRBD2 (5 bases each). The length of the CDR3 is 14 residues. In germline, CDR1 is WSHSY, CDR2 SAAADI. Deletions cut 2 bases from V and 3 bases from J, with 11 bases between. CDR3 DNA sequence: TGCGCCAGCAGTGAGGACGGGGCGTACTACGAGCAGTACTTC. Translating it yields CASSEDGAYYEQYF.

J is TRBJ1-1 and V is TRBV13; D remains ambiguous. Germline CDR1 and CDR2: PRHDT and FYEKMQ (reference sequence). V was trimmed by 5 bases and J by 3 bases, leaving 10 bases between them. The CDR3 runs 13 residues. CDR3 amino acids: CASSSPMDTEAFF. The CDR3 nucleotides are TGTGCCAGCAGCAGCCCGATGGACACTGAAGCTTTCTTT.

About this clone itself: One end of the junction fails to match germline, which may point to a read error. The chain is built from TRBV7-7 and TRBJ2-3, with 8 bases fitting TRBD2. Germline CDR1 reads SSHAT; CDR2 reads FNYEAQ (reference sequence). This CDR3 region has 16 residues. CDR3 bases: TGTGCTAGCAGCCCGACGAGCGGGAGCGTTTCAGATACGCAGTATTTT. Amino acids: CASSPTSGSVSDTQYF.

The J gene is TRBJ2-7, the V gene TRBV11-2, with 8 bases matching TRBD2. Germline V lookup: CDR1 SGHAT, CDR2 FQNNGV. V lost 7 bases and J lost 3; bases outside the gene matches: 5. The CDR3 consists of 13 residues. CDR3 loop: CASTLAGFYEQYF. The CDR3 region has the DNA TGTGCCAGCACGCTAGCGGGTTTCTACGAGCAGTACTTC.

The chain has TRBV10-3 and TRBJ2-3, with a possible D match to TRBD2 (6 bases). CDR3 length equals 15 residues. The germline CDR1 and CDR2 sequences are ENHRY and SYGVKD. V lost 9 bases and J lost 8, with 24 bases in between. The CDR3 coding sequence is TGTGCCATTACCCCGAACCGGGAGCGTTTAGGTACGCAGTATTTT. Encoded protein: CAITPNRERLGTQYF.

This rearrangement joins TRBV11-3 to TRBJ2-1; D is possibly TRBD1 or TRBD2 (5 bases each). V lost 8 bases and J 7 bases, leaving 18 bases between the germline ends. Germline lookup yields CDR1 SGHNT and CDR2 YENEEA. This CDR3 comprises 14 residues. CDR3 sequence (DNA): TGTGCCAGCGGAGATGGGACCAGGACAAATGAGCAGTTCTTC. Protein product: CASGDGTRTNEQFF. Looking up the rest from reference TRBV11-3 and TRBJ2-1 gives the full variable domain: EAGVVQSPRYKIIEKKQPVAFWCNPISGHNTLYWYLQNLGQGPELLIRYENEEAVDDSQLPKDRFSAERLKGVDSTLKIQPAELGDSAVYLCASGDGTRTNEQFFGPGTRLTVL.

V gene TRBV7-9 combines with J gene TRBJ1-5, with D possibly matching TRBD1 (6 bases). CDR3 length: 14 residues. The V end was cut by 5 bases, the J end by 9 bases, with 17 bases between. Germline values: CDR1 SEHNR, CDR2 FQNEAQ (reference sequence). In nucleotides, the CDR3 is TGTGCCAGCAGCCCCAGGGGAGCCGGTGGGCCCCAGCATTTT. Its protein product is CASSPRGAGGPQHF.

The chain is built from TRBV6-1 and TRBJ2-3, with D perhaps TRBD1 (6 bases). This CDR3 is built from 15 residues. Germline V gene lookup returns CDR1 MNHNS and CDR2 SASEGT. Trimming removed 3 bases from V and 3 bases from J, with 13 bases in between. The CDR3 coding sequence is TGTGCCAGCAGTGAGACAGGAACCGATACAGATACGCAGTATTTT. Residues: CASSETGTDTDTQYF.

The V call is TRBV7-3, the J call TRBJ2-1; TRBD2 aligns across 11 bases. CDR1 is SGHTA and CDR2 is FQGTGA in the germline V gene. J was trimmed by 5 bases and V by 5 bases; bases with no gene match: 5. The CDR3 has 15 amino acids. The CDR3 region is CASSLIAGGDNEQFF. The CDR3 DNA reads TGTGCCAGCAGCCTAATAGCGGGAGGGGACAATGAGCAGTTCTTC.

This chain links TRBV19 with TRBJ2-7; 7 bases map to TRBD1. CDR1 and CDR2 from the germline V gene are LNHDA and SQIVND (reference sequence). This CDR3 has 13 residues. With V trimmed by 6 bases and J by 3 bases, 5 bases remained unmatched. The CDR3 region has the DNA TGTGCCAGTAGAGCCGGGACAGACTACGAGCAGTACTTC. It specifies CASRAGTDYEQYF.

This chain links TRBV7-9 with TRBJ1-5; D perhaps matches TRBD1 (6 bases). In germline, CDR1 is SEHNR, CDR2 FQNEAQ (reference sequence). The V gene lost 3 bases and the J gene lost 3 bases, with 12 bases spanning the gap. The CDR3 loop spans 15 amino acids. CDR3 coding DNA: TGTGCCAGCAGCTTGGGGGCGGGTAACAATCAGCCCCAGCATTTT. Its translation: CASSLGAGNNQPQHF.

The chain links TRBV27 to TRBJ2-3, with TRBD2 matching over 9 bases. This CDR3 has 14 residues. Germline V gene data show CDR1 as MNHEY and CDR2 as SMNVEV (reference sequence). V shed 3 bases, J shed 3 bases, and the junction held 1 base outside the gene matches. The DNA for the CDR3 is TGTGCCAGCAGTTTTGCGGGAGGGACAGATACGCAGTATTTT. Translating gives CASSFAGGTDTQYF.

The chain uses TRBV9 and TRBJ1-1, with D possibly being TRBD1 (6 bases). V was trimmed by 1 base and J by 5 bases, leaving 15 bases between them. Per germline, CDR1 SGDLS and CDR2 YYNGEE. The CDR3 has 15 residues. DNA for the CDR3: TGTGCCAGCAGCGTAACGGGGGCGAGTGCGACTGAAGCTTTCTTT. Translation: CASSVTGASATEAFF. The whole variable domain, remainder taken from reference TRBV9 and TRBJ1-1, is DSGVTQTPKHLITATGQRVTLRCSPRSGDLSVYWYQQSLDQGLQFLIQYYNGEERAKGNILERFSAQQFPDLHSELNLSSLELGDSALYFCASSVTGASATEAFFGQGTRLTVV.

The rearrangement links TRBV4-1 to TRBJ2-7; maybe TRBD1 (5 bases). The CDR3 contains 14 residues. V was clipped by 1 base and J by 3 bases, with 10 bases between them. CDR1 and CDR2 (germline): MGHRA, YSYEKL. This chain's CDR3 is CASSQGRQGYEQYF. CDR3 DNA sequence: TGCGCCAGCAGCCAAGGTCGTCAGGGCTACGAGCAGTACTTC.

This chain connects TRBV5-4 to TRBJ2-7, with TRBD1 matching over 10 bases. The germline V gene has CDR1 SGHNT and CDR2 YYREEE (reference sequence). The J segment lost 1 base and the V segment lost 4 bases, leaving 5 bases of the junction unmatched. The CDR3 is 15 residues long. The CDR3 sequence is CASSPGQGPSYEQYF. The CDR3 region has the DNA TGTGCCAGCAGCCCGGGACAGGGGCCATCCTACGAGCAGTACTTC.